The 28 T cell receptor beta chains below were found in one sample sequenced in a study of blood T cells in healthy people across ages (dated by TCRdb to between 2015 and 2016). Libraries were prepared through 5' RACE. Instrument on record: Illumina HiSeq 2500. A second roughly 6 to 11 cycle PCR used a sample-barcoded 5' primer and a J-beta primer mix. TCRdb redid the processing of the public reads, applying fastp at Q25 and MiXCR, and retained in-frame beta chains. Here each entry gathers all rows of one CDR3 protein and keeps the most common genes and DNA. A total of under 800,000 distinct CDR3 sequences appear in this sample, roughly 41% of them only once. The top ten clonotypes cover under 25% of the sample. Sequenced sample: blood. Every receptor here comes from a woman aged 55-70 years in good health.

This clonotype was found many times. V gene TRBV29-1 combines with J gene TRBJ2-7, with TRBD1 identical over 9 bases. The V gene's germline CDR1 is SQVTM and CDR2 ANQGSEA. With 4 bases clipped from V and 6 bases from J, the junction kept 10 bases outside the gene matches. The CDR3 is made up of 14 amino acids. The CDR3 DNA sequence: TGCAGCGTTGCATTGGGACAGGGTTCCATCGAGCAGTACTTC. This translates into CSVALGQGSIEQYF.

In nucleotides, the CDR3 is TGTGCCAGCAGCTTAGGCGGTCAAAGGGGTAACACTGAAGCTTTCTTT. Translation gives CASSLGGQRGNTEAFF. This chain joins TRBV7-3 and TRBJ1-1; tentatively, D is TRBD1 (5 bases). Trimming pared 2 bases from V and 2 bases from J, leaving 15 bases between. Germline CDR1 and CDR2: SGHTA and FQGTGA. This CDR3 has 16 amino acids.

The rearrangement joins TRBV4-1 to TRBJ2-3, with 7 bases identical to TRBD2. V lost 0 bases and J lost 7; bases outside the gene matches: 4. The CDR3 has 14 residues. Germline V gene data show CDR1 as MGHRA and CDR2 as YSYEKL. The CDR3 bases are TGCGCCAGCAGCCAAGATCTGGGAGGGAATACGCAGTATTTT. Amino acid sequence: CASSQDLGGNTQYF.

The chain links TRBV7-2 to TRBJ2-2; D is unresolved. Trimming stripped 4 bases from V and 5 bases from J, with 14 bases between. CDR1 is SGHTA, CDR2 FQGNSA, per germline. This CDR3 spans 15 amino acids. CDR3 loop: CASSSAPLVTGELFF. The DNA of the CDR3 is TGTGCCAGCAGCTCAGCCCCTCTAGTGACCGGGGAGCTGTTTTTT.

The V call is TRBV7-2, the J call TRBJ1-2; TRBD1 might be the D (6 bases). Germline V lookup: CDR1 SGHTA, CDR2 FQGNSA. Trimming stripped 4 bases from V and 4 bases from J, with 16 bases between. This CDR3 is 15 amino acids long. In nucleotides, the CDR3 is TGTGCCAGCAGCTGCGACAGGACCGGGGGCTATGGCTACACCTTC. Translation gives CASSCDRTGGYGYTF.

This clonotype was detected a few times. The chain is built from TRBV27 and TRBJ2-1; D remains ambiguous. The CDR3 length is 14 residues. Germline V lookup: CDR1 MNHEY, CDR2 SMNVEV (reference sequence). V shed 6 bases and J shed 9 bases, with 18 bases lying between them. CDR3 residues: CASSQGRILSEQFF. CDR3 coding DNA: TGTGCCAGCAGCCAAGGACGGATACTAAGTGAGCAGTTCTTC.

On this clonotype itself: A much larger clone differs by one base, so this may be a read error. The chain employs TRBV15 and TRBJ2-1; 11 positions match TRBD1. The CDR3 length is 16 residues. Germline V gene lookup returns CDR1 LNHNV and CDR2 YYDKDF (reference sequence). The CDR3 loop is CATSRDPDRGLGERFF. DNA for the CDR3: TGTGCCACCAGCAGAGATCCGGACAGGGGGCTTGGTGAGCGGTTCTTC.

The CDR3 nucleotides are TGTGCCAGCAGTGGGGGACAGCGTTCTAGCACAGATACGCAGTATTTT. Translation gives CASSGGQRSSTDTQYF. The chain recombines TRBV25-1 with TRBJ2-3; 7 nucleotides match TRBD1. Unmatched junction bases numbered 7, after V lost 4 bases and J lost 0 bases. This CDR3 has 16 residues. From germline, CDR1 is MGHDK and CDR2 SYGVNS.

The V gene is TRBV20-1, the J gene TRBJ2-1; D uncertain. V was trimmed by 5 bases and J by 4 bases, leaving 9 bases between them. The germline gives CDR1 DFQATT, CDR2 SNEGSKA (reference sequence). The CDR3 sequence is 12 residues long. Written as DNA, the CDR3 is TGCAGTGCTGCAAGCGATTACAATGAGCAGTTCTTC. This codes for CSAASDYNEQFF.

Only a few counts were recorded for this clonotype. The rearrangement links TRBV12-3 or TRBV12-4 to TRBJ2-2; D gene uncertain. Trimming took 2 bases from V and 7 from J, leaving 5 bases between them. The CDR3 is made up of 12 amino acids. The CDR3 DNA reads TGTGCCAGCAGTTTACGCCTCGGGGAGCTGTTTTTT. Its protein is CASSLRLGELFF.

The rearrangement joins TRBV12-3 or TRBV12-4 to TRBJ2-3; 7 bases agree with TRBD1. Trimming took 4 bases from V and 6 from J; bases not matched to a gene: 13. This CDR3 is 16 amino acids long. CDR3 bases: TGTGCCAGCAGTTCAGTCGGTAGGGGGCCGACGGATACGCAGTATTTT. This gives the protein CASSSVGRGPTDTQYF.

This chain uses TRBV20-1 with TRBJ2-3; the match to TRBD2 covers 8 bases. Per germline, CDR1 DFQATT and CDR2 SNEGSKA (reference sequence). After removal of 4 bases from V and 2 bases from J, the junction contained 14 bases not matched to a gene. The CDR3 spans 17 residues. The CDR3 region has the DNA TGCAGTGCTAAGGGACTAGTTTTGTCGGGCTCCACAGATACGCAGTATTTT. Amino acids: CSAKGLVLSGSTDTQYF.

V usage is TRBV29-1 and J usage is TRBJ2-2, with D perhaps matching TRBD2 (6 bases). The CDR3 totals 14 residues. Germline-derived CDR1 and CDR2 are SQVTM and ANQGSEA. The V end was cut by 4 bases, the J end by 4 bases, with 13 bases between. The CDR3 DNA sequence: TGCAGCGTTGGTGGCGGGAAGACCACCGGGGAGCTGTTTTTT. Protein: CSVGGGKTTGELFF.

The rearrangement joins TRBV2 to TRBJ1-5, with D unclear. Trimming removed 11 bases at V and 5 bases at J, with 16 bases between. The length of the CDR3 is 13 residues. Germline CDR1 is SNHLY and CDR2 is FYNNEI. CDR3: CAAGMDLDQPQHF. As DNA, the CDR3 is TGTGCCGCGGGCATGGATCTGGATCAGCCCCAGCATTTT.

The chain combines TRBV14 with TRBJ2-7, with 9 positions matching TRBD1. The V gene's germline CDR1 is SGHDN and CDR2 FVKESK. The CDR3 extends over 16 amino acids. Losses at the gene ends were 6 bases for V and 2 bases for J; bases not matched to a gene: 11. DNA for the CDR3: TGTGCCAGCAGTTTCCTTGCGGGACAGGGACCCTACGAGCAGTACTTC. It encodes CASSFLAGQGPYEQYF.

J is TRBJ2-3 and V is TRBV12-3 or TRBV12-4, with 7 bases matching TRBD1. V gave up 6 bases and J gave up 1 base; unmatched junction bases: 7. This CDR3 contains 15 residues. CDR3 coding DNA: TGTGCCAGCAGCTGGAGGACAGGCCGCACAGATACGCAGTATTTT. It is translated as CASSWRTGRTDTQYF.

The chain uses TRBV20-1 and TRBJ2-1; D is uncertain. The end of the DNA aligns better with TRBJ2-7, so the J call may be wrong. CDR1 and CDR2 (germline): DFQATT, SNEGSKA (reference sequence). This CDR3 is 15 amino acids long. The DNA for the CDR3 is TGCAGTGCTAGGCTCCACGAGAGCTCCTACAATGAGCAGTACTTC. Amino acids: CSARLHESSYNEQYF.

The CDR3 bases are TGTGCCAGCAGTGTACAGAGCTCCTACGAGCAGTACTTC. It is translated as CASSVQSSYEQYF. The rearrangement links TRBV27 to TRBJ2-7; D is uncertain. Between the trimmed V and J ends, which lost 5 bases and 0 bases, there was a span of 8 bases. This CDR3 region has 13 residues. Germline V gene sequence: CDR1 MNHEY, CDR2 SMNVEV (reference sequence).

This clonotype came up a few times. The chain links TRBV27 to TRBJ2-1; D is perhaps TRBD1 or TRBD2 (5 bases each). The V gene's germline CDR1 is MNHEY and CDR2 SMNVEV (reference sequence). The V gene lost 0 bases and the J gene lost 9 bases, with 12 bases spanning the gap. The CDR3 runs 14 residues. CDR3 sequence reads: CASSLSGVGTEQFF. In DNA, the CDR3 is TGTGCCAGCAGTTTATCGGGGGTCGGAACTGAGCAGTTCTTC.

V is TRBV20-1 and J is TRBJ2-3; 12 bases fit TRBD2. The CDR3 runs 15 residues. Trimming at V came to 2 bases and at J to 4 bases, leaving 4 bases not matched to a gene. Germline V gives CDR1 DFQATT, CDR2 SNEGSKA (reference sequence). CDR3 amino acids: CSARLAGGGPDTQYF. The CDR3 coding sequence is TGCAGTGCTAGACTAGCGGGGGGGGGCCCAGATACGCAGTATTTT.

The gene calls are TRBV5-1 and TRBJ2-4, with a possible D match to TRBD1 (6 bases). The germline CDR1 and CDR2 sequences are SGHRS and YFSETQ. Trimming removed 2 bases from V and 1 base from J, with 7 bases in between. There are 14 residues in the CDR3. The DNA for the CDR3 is TGCGCCAGCAGCTTTGACAGGGCCAAAAACATTCAGTACTTC. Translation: CASSFDRAKNIQYF.

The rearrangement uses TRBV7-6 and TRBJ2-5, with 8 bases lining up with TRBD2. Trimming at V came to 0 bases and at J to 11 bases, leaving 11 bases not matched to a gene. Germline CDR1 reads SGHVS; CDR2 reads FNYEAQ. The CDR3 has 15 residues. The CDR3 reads CASSLAARTSYEQYF. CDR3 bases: TGTGCCAGCAGCTTAGCTGCACGGACTAGCTATGAGCAGTACTTC.

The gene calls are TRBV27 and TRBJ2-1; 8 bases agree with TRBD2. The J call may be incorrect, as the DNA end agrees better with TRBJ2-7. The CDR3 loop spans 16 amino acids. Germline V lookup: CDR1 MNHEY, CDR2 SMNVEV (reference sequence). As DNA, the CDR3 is TGTGCCAGCAGCTCCACTAGCGGTAGCTCCTACAATGAGCAGTACTTC. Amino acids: CASSSTSGSSYNEQYF.

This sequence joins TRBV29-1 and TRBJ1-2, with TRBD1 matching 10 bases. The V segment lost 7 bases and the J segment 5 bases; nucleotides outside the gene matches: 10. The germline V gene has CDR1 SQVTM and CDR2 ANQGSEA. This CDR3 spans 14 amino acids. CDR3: CSASLDRGGYGYTF. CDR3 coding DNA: TGCAGCGCAAGCCTGGACAGGGGGGGTTATGGCTACACCTTC.

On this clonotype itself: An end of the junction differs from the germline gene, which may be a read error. The CDR3 DNA is TGTGCCGGCAGCTTTGAAGCGGGTCCATCCCCGTATTTT. Encoded protein: CAGSFEAGPSPYF. V gene TRBV7-2 combines with J gene TRBJ2-3; TRBD2 might be the D (6 bases). Germline values: CDR1 SGHTA, CDR2 FQGNSA. The CDR3 is made up of 13 amino acids.

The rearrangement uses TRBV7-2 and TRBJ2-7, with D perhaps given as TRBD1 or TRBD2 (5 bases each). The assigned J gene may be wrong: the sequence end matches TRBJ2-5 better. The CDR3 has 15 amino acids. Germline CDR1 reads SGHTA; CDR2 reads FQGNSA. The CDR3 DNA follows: TGTGCCAGCAGCCAGATTGGGGCAGGGAGCGAGACCCAGTACTTC. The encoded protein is CASSQIGAGSETQYF.

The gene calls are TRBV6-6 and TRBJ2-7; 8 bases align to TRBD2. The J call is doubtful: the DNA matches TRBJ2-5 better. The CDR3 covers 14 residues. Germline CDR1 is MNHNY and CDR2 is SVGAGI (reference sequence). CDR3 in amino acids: CASSPLADQETQYF. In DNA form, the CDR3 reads TGTGCCAGCAGCCCACTAGCGGACCAAGAGACCCAGTACTTC.

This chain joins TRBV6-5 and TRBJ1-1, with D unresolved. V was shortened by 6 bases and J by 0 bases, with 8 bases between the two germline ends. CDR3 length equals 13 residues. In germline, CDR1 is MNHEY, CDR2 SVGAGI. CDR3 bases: TGTGCCAGCAGGGCCTGGATGAACACTGAAGCTTTCTTT. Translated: CASRAWMNTEAFF.